This TCR beta chain was identified in a study of shared clonotypes between healthy human individuals. Study results and caveats: Deeper or shallower sequencing was expected to change how clonotypes are shared among donors. Genetic and exposure-history diversity was limited by the few donors.

Note on this clone: Its antigen is as yet unknown.

Once extracted for a subset, genomic DNA was divided evenly among several immunoSEQ plates. Measured with immunoSEQ multiplex PCR; TCRdb has only the in-frame clones, and not every one. The table has 2 million to 2.5 million clones, approximately 96% seen once; the top ten hold around 0.13%. V was pared by 3 bases and J by 8 bases, with 8 bases between. Germline values: CDR1 DFQATT, CDR2 SNEGSKA (reference sequence). The CDR3 is 11 residues long. This TCR derives from a man between 18 and 35 years old in good health. V and J are TRBV20-1 and TRBJ1-3; D gene uncertain. The source material was naive CD4+ T cells sorted from blood. Subset reported: CD45RA+ positively selected. The DNA of the CDR3 is TGCAGTGCTAGGATTCTGGACACCATATATTTT. It specifies CSARILDTIYF.